Sequencing of this TCR beta chain was carried out in a study of T-cell memory formation after mild COVID-19. There are 13 residues in the CDR3. The germline CDR1 and CDR2 sequences are LNHNV and YYDKDF (reference sequence). Trimming at V came to 1 base and at J to 8 bases, leaving 2 bases not matched to a gene. TCRdb recomputed calls from the 5' RACE reads with MiXCR, one row per CDR3 protein. The table records 45,000 or so distinct CDR3 sequences, about 6.3% of them present only once. Many counts were recorded for this clonotype. As yet, its antigen is unknown. General study findings and limits: A subset of responding clones appeared in pre-infection memory, suggesting cross-reactive memory joined.

Source material: PBMCs or a T cell subset sorted from them (not recorded which). V is TRBV15 and J is TRBJ2-1, with TRBD1 matching over 7 bases. The TCR originated in an adult who had mild COVID-19 (a few samples of this study predate the infection). Cell type and time point are not known. The DNA of the CDR3 is TGTGCCACCAGCAGAGTGAGGGGGCATGAGCAGTTCTTC. It is translated as CATSRVRGHEQFF.